The T cell receptor beta chain under discussion was sequenced for a study of blood T cell repertoires in COVID-19. In the study overall: Samples of COVID-19 (acute and convalescent) were obtained from the United States, Italy and Spain. Sources were T cells, B-cell-depleted T cells, or PBMCs; the material itself was cDNA or gDNA.

Germline CDR1 LNHDA, CDR2 SQIVND (reference sequence). V lost 6 bases, J lost 0 bases, and 7 bases stayed unmatched. The CDR3 has 15 amino acids. Here immunoSEQ multiplex PCR was the method, and the copy in TCRdb shows in-frame clones only, minus some. This table has roughly 400,000 clones, approximately 89% appearing once. The study recruited people aged 18 to 89 years across under 25 US areas. Exposed enrollees encountered a COVID-19 case at some point within 2 weeks before study entry. The sequence came from a woman aged 40 to 50 who had been exposed to COVID-19. The chain recombines TRBV19 with TRBJ1-1; 7 bases map to TRBD1. Sequencing input: PBMCs or T cells enriched from blood (not recorded which). CDR3 amino acids: CASRRQGVMNTEAFF. The DNA of the CDR3 is TGTGCCAGTAGGCGGCAGGGGGTGATGAACACTGAAGCTTTCTTT.